Listed here are 24 T cell receptor beta chains from one sample, sequenced in a study of shared clonotypes between healthy human individuals (dated by TCRdb to 2020 to 2022). Library construction relied on the immunoSEQ multiplex PCR assay. TCRdb obtained this table from immuneACCESS and retained in-frame rearrangements with V and J assigned. These tables miss some clones; where compared with another copy, unresolved V genes account for less than half of the shortfall, and the remainder is unexplained. Here the sample has some 700,000 clones; roughly 91% occur a single time. The top ten clonotypes cover 34% of the sample. The specimen was memory CD8+ T cells from PBMCs. What this sample's cell subset or site label stands for: CD45RO+ cells pooled with CCR7-negative TemRA cells. The receptors shown here come from a man aged 18 to 29 in good health. Some clones in this sample may be carry-over from other donors' samples.

The CDR3 DNA reads as TGTGCCAGCAGCTTAACAGGGGACTCCTACGAGCAGTACTTC. The encoded protein is CASSLTGDSYEQYF. The chain recombines TRBV28 with TRBJ2-7; 7 bases map to TRBD1. The CDR3 spans 14 residues. Germline CDR1 MDHEN, CDR2 SYDVKM. Germline trimming cut 6 bases from V and 0 bases from J; bases unmatched to any gene: 5.

V is TRBV27 and J is TRBJ2-7; the match to TRBD2 covers 9 bases. Germline V CDR1 and CDR2: MNHEY, SMNVEV (reference sequence). V trimming: 3 bases; J trimming: 4 bases; junction bases outside the gene matches: 4. CDR3 length: 14 residues. Written as DNA, the CDR3 is TGTGCCAGCAGTTTTCAGCGGGAGGCTTACGAGCAGTACTTC. Its translation: CASSFQREAYEQYF.

This clone turned up a few times. J is TRBJ2-2 and V is TRBV29-1; D possibly matches TRBD1 or TRBD2 (6 bases each). CDR3 length equals 15 residues. The germline V gene encodes CDR1 SQVTM and CDR2 ANQGSEA. Trimming removed 6 bases from V and 4 bases from J, with 18 bases in between. In DNA form, the CDR3 reads TGCAGCGTAGAACGGGGGCAGTGGGGCACCGGGGAGCTGTTTTTT. Encoded protein: CSVERGQWGTGELFF.

This clone was seen many times. V and J are TRBV14 and TRBJ2-7; TRBD1 matches at 7 bases. J was trimmed by 3 bases and V by 0 bases; bases with no gene match: 8. The V gene's germline CDR1 is SGHDN and CDR2 FVKESK. The CDR3 runs to 16 residues. DNA of the CDR3: TGTGCCAGCAGCCAAGAGTGGGGGACAGCCCTCTACGAGCAGTACTTC. This codes for CASSQEWGTALYEQYF.

V gene TRBV6-1 combines with J gene TRBJ2-7, with 7 bases matching TRBD2. The trim removed 1 base at V and 2 bases at J, leaving 8 bases unmatched. CDR3 size: 16 residues. In germline, CDR1 is MNHNS, CDR2 SASEGT. The DNA for the CDR3 is TGTGCCAGCAGTGAAGGCTTGAGGGAGGGGACCTACGAGCAGTACTTC. Its protein is CASSEGLREGTYEQYF.

A word on this clone: The same CDR3 also results from other DNA sequences found in this sample. This chain joins TRBV28 and TRBJ2-7, with D perhaps TRBD2 (5 bases). The germline V and J ends were trimmed by 3 bases and 3 bases, with 12 bases remaining between them. There are 14 residues in the CDR3. Germline V gene lookup returns CDR1 MDHEN and CDR2 SYDVKM. The DNA of the CDR3 is TGTGCCAGCAGTTTCGGGCGAGAGGGCTACGAGCAGTACTTC. Amino acids: CASSFGREGYEQYF.

CDR3 sequence: CASSLTGANNQPQHF. CDR3 in DNA: TGTGCCAGCAGTTTGACAGGGGCCAACAATCAGCCCCAGCATTTT. The chain employs TRBV27 and TRBJ1-5, with 8 nucleotides matching TRBD1. The CDR3 is made up of 15 amino acids. V lost 3 bases to trimming and J lost 3 bases; unmatched junction nucleotides: 4. Per germline, CDR1 MNHEY and CDR2 SMNVEV (reference sequence).

The rearrangement uses TRBV27 and TRBJ2-2; D is possibly TRBD2 (6 bases). The V gene's germline CDR1 is MNHEY and CDR2 SMNVEV (reference sequence). Deletions cut 2 bases from V and 2 bases from J, with 12 bases between. This CDR3 has 16 amino acids. The CDR3 is CASSLGVGGNTGELFF. CDR3 DNA sequence: TGTGCCAGCAGTTTAGGGGTCGGGGGAAACACCGGGGAGCTGTTTTTT.

V is TRBV27 and J is TRBJ2-3, with D unclear. The CDR3 runs 14 residues. CDR1 and CDR2 from the germline V gene are MNHEY and SMNVEV (reference sequence). Trimming removed 5 bases at V and 3 bases at J, with 12 bases between. The CDR3 bases are TGTGCCAGCAGTCTTGGACCATGGACAGATACGCAGTATTTT. It yields the protein CASSLGPWTDTQYF.

The chain is built from TRBV15 and TRBJ1-1, with a tentative D call TRBD1 (5 bases). The germline CDR1 and CDR2 sequences are LNHNV and YYDKDF (reference sequence). V was shortened by 1 base and J by 5 bases, with 8 bases between the two germline ends. The CDR3 extends over 13 amino acids. CDR3 sequence (DNA): TGTGCCACCAGCAGAGGACAGTTTACTGAAGCTTTCTTT. Its protein product is CATSRGQFTEAFF.

Comments on this clone: Other DNA sequences in this specimen translate into the identical CDR3. The V gene is TRBV29-1, the J gene TRBJ2-1; 11 bases are shared with TRBD2. With 6 bases clipped from V and 4 bases from J, the junction kept 5 bases outside the gene matches. This CDR3 region has 14 residues. Germline CDR1 reads SQVTM; CDR2 reads ANQGSEA. CDR3 in DNA: TGCAGCGTGCCGACTAGCGGGACATACAATGAGCAGTTCTTC. The encoded protein is CSVPTSGTYNEQFF.

The rearrangement uses TRBV19 and TRBJ2-1, with 7 bases fitting TRBD1. Losses at the gene ends were 4 bases for V and 0 bases for J; bases not matched to a gene: 0. The germline CDR1 and CDR2 sequences are LNHDA and SQIVND (reference sequence). There are 14 residues in the CDR3. The CDR3 DNA reads TGTGCCAGTAGTAACAGGGGCTCCTACAATGAGCAGTTCTTC. It codes for CASSNRGSYNEQFF.

On this clone: Other DNA sequences from this sample encode an identical CDR3 as well. V and J are TRBV6-1 and TRBJ1-1, with D hard to call. V was cut by 3 bases and J by 8 bases, with 7 bases left in between. The CDR3 length is 11 residues. The V gene's germline CDR1 is MNHNS and CDR2 SASEGT. CDR3 residues: CASSEGSEAFF. In DNA, the CDR3 is TGTGCCAGCAGTGAGGGATCGGAAGCTTTCTTT.

The CDR3 sequence is CAGDSPRGNTEAFF. The DNA for the CDR3 is TGTGCCGGGGACAGCCCAAGGGGGAACACTGAAGCTTTCTTT. The chain employs TRBV7-9 and TRBJ1-1; 7 bases are shared with TRBD1. Trimming took 11 bases from V and 1 from J; bases not matched to a gene: 10. The length of the CDR3 is 14 residues. Germline assignment: CDR1 SEHNR and CDR2 FQNEAQ (reference sequence).

This clone was seen more than once but under ten times. The rearrangement joins TRBV7-9 to TRBJ1-5; D is unclear. Looked up from germline, CDR1 is SEHNR and CDR2 is FQNEAQ (reference sequence). Between the trimmed V and J ends, which lost 2 bases and 4 bases, there was a span of 3 bases. This CDR3 has 12 amino acids. The CDR3 bases are TGTGCCAGCAGCTTAATGAATCAGCCCCAGCATTTT. Translation: CASSLMNQPQHF.

This clone was counted a single time. V gene TRBV7-3 combines with J gene TRBJ2-5; D remains ambiguous. This CDR3 contains 15 residues. CDR1 is SGHTA and CDR2 is FQGTGA in the germline V gene. V was pared by 2 bases and J by 5 bases, with 15 bases between. This CDR3 is CASSLYNAPLETQYF. DNA for the CDR3: TGTGCCAGCAGCTTATATAACGCGCCTCTGGAGACCCAGTACTTC.

The CDR3 spells CASSLTTSGRYEQYF. The DNA for the CDR3 is TGTGCCAGCAGCTTGACCACTAGCGGCCGCTACGAGCAGTACTTC. The chain uses TRBV5-5 and TRBJ2-7; 8 nucleotides agree with TRBD2. CDR3 length equals 15 residues. Germline loops: CDR1 SGHKS, CDR2 YYEKEE (reference sequence). The V and J ends lost 1 base and 3 bases, in that order; junction bases with no gene match: 6.

Comments on this clone: Other DNA sequences of this sample code for an identical CDR3. The V and J genes are TRBV27 and TRBJ2-7; D is unclear. The V end was cut by 4 bases, the J end by 3 bases, with 7 bases between. The CDR3 extends over 12 amino acids. Germline V gives CDR1 MNHEY, CDR2 SMNVEV (reference sequence). The CDR3 coding sequence is TGTGCCAGCAGTTCGTCCGGCTACGAGCAGTACTTC. Residues: CASSSSGYEQYF.

This chain links TRBV7-9 with TRBJ2-7; maybe TRBD2 (5 bases). This CDR3 has 14 residues. Trimming removed 4 bases from V and 2 bases from J, with 12 bases in between. Germline lookup yields CDR1 SEHNR and CDR2 FQNEAQ (reference sequence). The CDR3 region is CASSSGLNTYEQYF. The CDR3 coding sequence is TGTGCCAGCAGCTCCGGACTGAATACCTACGAGCAGTACTTC.

The rearrangement links TRBV5-6 to TRBJ2-7; D is uncertain. The germline gives CDR1 SGHDT, CDR2 YYEEEE. This CDR3 has 13 residues. Trimming cost V 3 bases and J 1 base, with 8 bases left between them. CDR3 sequence: CASSSPRSYEQYF. The CDR3, as DNA: TGTGCCAGCAGCTCCCCTAGATCCTACGAGCAGTACTTC.

This clone was recorded only once. The chain employs TRBV28 and TRBJ2-5; D is ambiguous. From germline, CDR1 is MDHEN and CDR2 SYDVKM. CDR3 length equals 12 residues. The V gene lost 2 bases and the J gene lost 4 bases, with 5 bases spanning the gap. The CDR3 region is CASSLRAETQYF. CDR3 bases: TGTGCCAGCAGTTTACGGGCAGAGACCCAGTACTTC.

The chain couples TRBV5-6 to TRBJ2-7; D gene uncertain. The ends were cut back, 2 bases at V and 2 bases at J, with 11 bases in the middle. In germline, CDR1 is SGHDT, CDR2 YYEEEE. This CDR3 has 14 amino acids. DNA of the CDR3: TGTGCCAGCAGCTTCTCAGGAAAGCCCTACGAGCAGTACTTC. This gives the protein CASSFSGKPYEQYF.

The chain combines TRBV28 with TRBJ1-2; the D is unclear. V was shortened by 10 bases and J by 6 bases, with 12 bases between the two germline ends. Germline V lookup: CDR1 MDHEN, CDR2 SYDVKM. The CDR3 loop spans 11 amino acids. In nucleotides, the CDR3 is TGTGCCATATTAACTGGGGATGGCTACACCTTC. This gives the protein CAILTGDGYTF.

The rearrangement links TRBV28 to TRBJ1-5; D remains unclear. CDR3 size: 13 residues. With 4 bases removed from V and 3 bases from J, the gap between germline ends came to 7 bases. Germline CDR1 MDHEN, CDR2 SYDVKM. The CDR3 region is CASSWVDNQPQHF. In DNA form, the CDR3 reads TGTGCCAGCAGTTGGGTGGACAATCAGCCCCAGCATTTT.